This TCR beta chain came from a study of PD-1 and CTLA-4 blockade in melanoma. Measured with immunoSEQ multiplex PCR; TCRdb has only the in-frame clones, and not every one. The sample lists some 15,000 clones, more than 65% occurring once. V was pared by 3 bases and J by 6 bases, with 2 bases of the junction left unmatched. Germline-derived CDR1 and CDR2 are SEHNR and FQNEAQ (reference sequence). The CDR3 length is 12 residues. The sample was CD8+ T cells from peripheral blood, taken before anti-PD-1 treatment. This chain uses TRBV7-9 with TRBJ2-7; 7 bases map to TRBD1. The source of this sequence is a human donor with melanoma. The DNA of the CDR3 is TGTGCCAGCAGCTTTGACAGGGTCGAGCAGTACTTC. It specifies CASSFDRVEQYF.